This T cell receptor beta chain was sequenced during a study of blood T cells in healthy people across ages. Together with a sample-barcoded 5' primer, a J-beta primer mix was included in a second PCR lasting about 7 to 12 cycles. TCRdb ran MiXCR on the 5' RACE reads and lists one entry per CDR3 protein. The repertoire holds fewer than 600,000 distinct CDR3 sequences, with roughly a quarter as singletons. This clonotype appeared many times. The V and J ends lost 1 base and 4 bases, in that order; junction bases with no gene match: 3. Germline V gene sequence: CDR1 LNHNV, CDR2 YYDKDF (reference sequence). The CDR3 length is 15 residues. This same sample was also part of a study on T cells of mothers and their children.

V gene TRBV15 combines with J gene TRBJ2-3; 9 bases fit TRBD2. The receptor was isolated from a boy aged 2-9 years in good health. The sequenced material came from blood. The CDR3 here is CATSRAAGGADTQYF. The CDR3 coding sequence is TGTGCCACCAGCAGAGCAGCGGGGGGCGCAGATACGCAGTATTTT.